Given below is one T cell receptor (beta chain) in context. Its target antigen remains unknown. No base qualities exist here, and no much larger clone lies one base off it. There are 15 amino acids in the CDR3, from cysteine to phenylalanine inclusive. The DNA shown is the 45-base CDR3, in frame from base 1. For this chain, trimming is 7 bases at the V end and 0 bases at the J end, and the number of junction bases without a gene match is 6. The germline V gene sets CDR1 to SNHLY and CDR2 to FYNNEI. The receptor library was made with RT-PCR. TCRdb shows the sequencer as Illumina HiSeq 2500. TCRdb itself trimmed the public reads at Q25 with fastp, ran MiXCR and retained productive beta chains. Each CDR3 protein appears once, grouped with its most common genes and DNA. In this sample the table shows about 520,000 distinct CDR3 sequences, about 25% of which occur a single time. The ten largest clones represent 1.9% of the sample.

This record comes from a study of response to subunit inactivated influenza vaccine (dated by TCRdb to 2017 to 2018). In the study overall: Deep quantitative T cell receptor repertoire profiling was used in the study to track responses to a trivalent subunit inactivated influenza vaccine.

Beyond this particular receptor, the publication reports: It was suggested by the authors that each seasonal influenza vaccination may recruit only a limited number of new T cells.

The specimen was CD4+ T cells sorted from PBMCs, collected 4 to 6 days after vaccination. The V gene is TRBV2 and the J gene is TRBJ2-3, with TRBD1 matching 8 junction bases. The sequence came from a man aged 50-60 years who received an inactivated influenza vaccine. Donor details come from another sample of the same person, matched by shared clones. In nucleotide form, the sequence is TGTGCCAGCATATACAGGGGGGCCAGCACAGATACGCAGTATTTT. Its translation is CASIYRGASTDTQYF.